This TCR beta chain originates from a study of CD8 T cells in ankylosing spondylitis. General study points: For ankylosing spondylitis blood, a TCR beta motif of about eight highly homologous variants appeared characteristic.

TCR beta libraries were made by quantitative 5'-RACE with molecular barcodes. TCRdb re-analysed the 5' RACE reads in MiXCR, keeping a single row per CDR3 protein. This sample has about 36,000 distinct CDR3 sequences, with approximately 5.9% found just once. The CDR3 extends over 14 amino acids. V was pared by 5 bases and J by 4 bases, with 14 bases between. Germline V gives CDR1 KGHDR, CDR2 SFDVKD. This clonotype was counted many times. Its antigen is undetermined. Sequencing input: blood, either unsorted or a sorted T cell fraction (not recorded which). The sequence was obtained from a male donor with ankylosing spondylitis or in good health (not recorded which). The J gene is TRBJ2-7, the V gene TRBV24-1; the D call may be TRBD1 or TRBD2 (6 bases each). The CDR3 DNA reads TGTGCCACCAGTGGGGCGGGACATCCATACGAGCAGTACTTC. Residues: CATSGAGHPYEQYF.